Following are 25 T cell receptor beta chains from one sample sequenced in a study of cytomegalovirus exposure and HLA in healthy donors. Primers for the PCR totalled 60 Vbeta and 13 Jbeta. Data came from immunoSEQ multiplex PCR; TCRdb stores just in-frame clones and leaves some out. The data show about 200,000 clones, with 65% to 90% seen just once and less than 2.5% held by the top ten. Sequenced material: PBMCs. All receptors derive from a woman between 45 and 65 years old in good health and CMV-seronegative.

The V and J genes are TRBV28 and TRBJ2-5, with 10 bases fitting TRBD2. The germline gives CDR1 MDHEN, CDR2 SYDVKM. The CDR3 length is 16 residues. After removal of 5 bases from V and 0 bases from J, the junction contained 6 bases not matched to a gene. CDR3 region: CASSPGTSVHQETQYF. The CDR3 DNA follows: TGTGCCAGCAGTCCCGGGACTAGCGTGCACCAAGAGACCCAGTACTTC.

Note on this clone: Sequence at one end of the junction differs from germline and may be a read error. The rearrangement links TRBV5-1 to TRBJ2-5; 8 positions match TRBD2. CDR1 and CDR2 (germline): SGHRS, YFSETQ. The CDR3 length is 15 residues. This CDR3 reads CASRPREGPKETQHF. CDR3 coding DNA: TGCGCCAGCAGACCCCGGGAGGGGCCGAAGGAGACCCAGCACTTC.

The rearrangement uses TRBV19 and TRBJ2-7; 8 positions match TRBD1. V gave up 4 bases and J gave up 5 bases; unmatched junction bases: 10. The CDR3 is 15 amino acids. CDR1 is LNHDA, CDR2 SQIVND, per germline (reference sequence). CDR3 nucleotides: TGTGCCAGTAGTACCCGGACAGGGCCGAGGGACGAGCAGTACTTC. Residues: CASSTRTGPRDEQYF.

The chain recombines TRBV18 with TRBJ1-5, with TRBD1 matching over 8 bases. The germline V gene encodes CDR1 KGHSH and CDR2 LQKENI. CDR3 length equals 14 residues. V lost 6 bases and J lost 4; bases outside the gene matches: 5. CDR3 region: CASSGQGGNQPQHF. DNA for the CDR3: TGTGCCAGCTCCGGACAGGGCGGAAATCAGCCCCAGCATTTT.

The J gene is TRBJ1-5, the V gene TRBV2; 8 nucleotides align to TRBD1. The CDR3 spans 16 residues. Trimming cost V 8 bases and J 6 bases; bases outside gene matches: 15. Germline values: CDR1 SNHLY, CDR2 FYNNEI. The CDR3 spells CASGGGRQGASQPQHF. CDR3 DNA sequence: TGTGCCAGCGGGGGGGGGCGGCAGGGGGCGAGTCAGCCCCAGCATTTT.

V is TRBV4-2 and J is TRBJ1-1; TRBD1 aligns across 7 bases. Germline lookup yields CDR1 LGHNA and CDR2 YNFKEQ. V dropped 8 bases and J dropped 1; count of bases not matched to a gene: 7. The length of the CDR3 is 14 residues. CDR3: CASANRGGNTEAFF. The CDR3, as DNA: TGTGCCAGCGCAAACAGGGGTGGGAACACTGAAGCTTTCTTT.

The chain has TRBV7-9 and TRBJ1-5; 8 bases are a match to TRBD1. The ends lost 0 bases at V and 4 bases at J; junction bases unmatched: 2. This CDR3 has 15 amino acids. CDR1 and CDR2 (germline): SEHNR, FQNEAQ (reference sequence). The CDR3 DNA reads TGTGCCAGCAGCTTAGCGGGACAGGAGAATCAGCCCCAGCATTTT. Amino acids: CASSLAGQENQPQHF.

The CDR3 bases are TGCGCCAGCAGCTTGTCGGCGGGCGCCGTGGAGCAGTACTTC. Its protein is CASSLSAGAVEQYF. This chain links TRBV5-1 with TRBJ2-7; TRBD2 might be the D (5 bases). Trimming stripped 1 base from V and 7 bases from J, with 15 bases between. CDR1 and CDR2 (germline): SGHRS, YFSETQ. The CDR3 is 14 amino acids.

The chain carries TRBV10-3 and TRBJ1-3, with D hard to call. V was clipped by 2 bases and J by 4 bases, with 6 bases between them. The CDR3 is 13 residues long. Germline V CDR1 and CDR2: ENHRY, SYGVKD. Here the CDR3 reads CAISEGTGNTIYF. For the CDR3, the DNA is TGTGCCATCAGTGAGGGCACCGGAAACACCATATATTTT.

This clone was detected once. This sequence joins TRBV9 and TRBJ2-5; 11 bases align to TRBD2. Germline-derived CDR1 and CDR2 are SGDLS and YYNGEE. Unmatched junction bases numbered 8, after V lost 5 bases and J lost 5 bases. The CDR3 runs 15 residues. CDR3 protein: CASSIAGGPRETQYF. CDR3 bases: TGTGCCAGCAGTATAGCGGGAGGGCCTCGGGAGACCCAGTACTTC.

This sequence joins TRBV2 and TRBJ1-5; tentatively, D is TRBD1 (5 bases). V was pared by 4 bases and J by 4 bases, with 8 bases between. Germline values: CDR1 SNHLY, CDR2 FYNNEI. The CDR3 extends over 13 amino acids. In nucleotides, the CDR3 is TGTGCCAGCAGTGTGGAGGGGAATCAGCCCCAGCATTTT. This encodes CASSVEGNQPQHF.

The V and J genes are TRBV7-9 and TRBJ1-4, with D hard to call. The germline CDR1 and CDR2 sequences are SEHNR and FQNEAQ (reference sequence). The ends were cut back, 5 bases at V and 0 bases at J, with 16 bases in the middle. This CDR3 comprises 17 residues. The CDR3 DNA reads as TGTGCCAGCAGCGTCAATGATGATACTGCAACTAATGAAAAACTGTTTTTT. This sequence encodes CASSVNDDTATNEKLFF.

This chain joins TRBV19 and TRBJ2-1, with 13 bases aligning to TRBD2. Germline V lookup: CDR1 LNHDA, CDR2 SQIVND (reference sequence). The CDR3 spans 18 residues. Unmatched junction bases numbered 9, after V lost 5 bases and J lost 2 bases. The CDR3 nucleotides read TGTGCCAGTAGTTTACGGACTAGCGGGAGCCCCCCCTACAATGAGCAGTTCTTC. Amino acids: CASSLRTSGSPPYNEQFF.

The J gene is TRBJ2-3, the V gene TRBV9; D perhaps matches TRBD1 (6 bases). The CDR3 length is 13 residues. Trimming removed 0 bases at V and 5 bases at J, with 7 bases between. The germline gives CDR1 SGDLS, CDR2 YYNGEE. The CDR3 DNA follows: TGTGCCAGCAGCGTAGGGACAGAAGATACGCAGTATTTT. Residues: CASSVGTEDTQYF.

The CDR3 DNA follows: TGTGCCAGCAGTTTAGTGAGCTCTGGAAACACCATATATTTT. It translates to CASSLVSSGNTIYF. The rearrangement uses TRBV27 and TRBJ1-3, with no clear D. Germline V gene data show CDR1 as MNHEY and CDR2 as SMNVEV (reference sequence). The V end lost 2 bases, the J end lost 0 bases, and 5 bases lay between the germline ends. The CDR3 totals 14 residues.

V gene TRBV5-1 combines with J gene TRBJ1-1, with 7 bases lining up with TRBD1. CDR3 length: 14 residues. V lost 4 bases, J lost 4 bases, and 7 bases stayed unmatched. CDR1 SGHRS and CDR2 YFSETQ come from the germline V gene. As DNA, the CDR3 is TGCGCCAGCAGCAAAGACAGGGTTCGCACTGAAGCTTTCTTT. This translates into CASSKDRVRTEAFF.

The CDR3 here is CAWSAAVQHWRQETQYF. CDR3 coding DNA: TGTGCCTGGAGTGCGGCGGTTCAGCATTGGAGGCAAGAGACCCAGTACTTC. The genes are TRBV30 and TRBJ2-5; D may be TRBD2 (5 bases). The CDR3 extends over 17 amino acids. Per the germline V gene, CDR1 is GTSNPN and CDR2 is SVGIG (reference sequence). V was cut by 1 base and J by 2 bases, with 20 bases left in between.

This clone was seen a few times. DNA for the CDR3: TGCGCCAGCAGCTCCGGGACAGGCCGAGTCGATGAGCAGTTCTTC. Translation gives CASSSGTGRVDEQFF. The V and J genes are TRBV4-1 and TRBJ2-1; TRBD1 matches 8 bases. The CDR3 spans 15 residues. Trimming at V came to 5 bases and at J to 8 bases, leaving 11 bases not matched to a gene. CDR1 is MGHRA and CDR2 is YSYEKL in the germline V gene.

This clone has just one count. The chain couples TRBV7-9 to TRBJ2-5, with 12 positions matching TRBD2. V shed 2 bases and J 5 bases; nucleotides not matched to a gene: 0. The germline V gene has CDR1 SEHNR and CDR2 FQNEAQ (reference sequence). The CDR3 is 14 amino acids. CDR3 in DNA: TGTGCCAGCAGCTTAACTAGCGGGAGGGAGACCCAGTACTTC. This gives the protein CASSLTSGRETQYF.

The chain combines TRBV29-1 with TRBJ1-2; D possibly corresponds to TRBD1 (6 bases). The germline V gene has CDR1 SQVTM and CDR2 ANQGSEA. V lost 3 bases to trimming and J lost 0 bases, with 14 bases between them. The CDR3 runs 15 residues. CDR3 residues: CSVEGRGATNYGYTF. The CDR3 DNA sequence: TGCAGCGTTGAGGGCAGGGGCGCTACTAACTATGGCTACACCTTC.

The chain carries TRBV18 and TRBJ1-1; 7 bases map to TRBD1. V lost 0 bases and J lost 6; bases outside the gene matches: 4. This CDR3 region has 14 residues. Germline V gene lookup returns CDR1 KGHSH and CDR2 LQKENI. The CDR3 DNA reads as TGTGCCAGCTCACCACCTGGCAGGGGGGCTGAAGCTTTCTTT. Protein sequence: CASSPPGRGAEAFF.

V usage is TRBV7-9 and J usage is TRBJ2-3; 7 positions match TRBD2. The CDR3 runs 17 residues. Germline lookup yields CDR1 SEHNR and CDR2 FQNEAQ (reference sequence). J was trimmed by 0 bases and V by 2 bases; bases with no gene match: 8. The CDR3 region has the DNA TGTGCCAGCAGCTTACGGGCCGGCGGGAGTAGCACAGATACGCAGTATTTT. It encodes CASSLRAGGSSTDTQYF.

The rearrangement joins TRBV25-1 to TRBJ1-2, with TRBD1 as a possible D gene (6 bases). V lost 3 bases, J lost 5 bases, and 7 bases lay in between. The CDR3 runs 12 residues. Germline CDR1 MGHDK, CDR2 SYGVNS. The CDR3 loop reads CASSDRGYGYTF. CDR3 bases: TGTGCCAGCAGTGACAGGGGATATGGCTACACCTTC.

The table lists this clone with a count of one. This chain joins TRBV4-1 and TRBJ2-2; TRBD1 matches 8 bases. The CDR3 is 16 amino acids. Germline V gene data show CDR1 as MGHRA and CDR2 as YSYEKL. The V segment lost 4 bases and the J segment 1 base; nucleotides outside the gene matches: 5. CDR3 in DNA: TGCGCCAGCAGCCTCTCCGGGACAGGGAACACCGGGGAGCTGTTTTTT. Residues: CASSLSGTGNTGELFF.

As regards this clone: This sample also contains other DNA sequences that code for the same CDR3. The CDR3 bases are TGTGCCAGCTCACCACAAACAGGGAACGAGCAGTACTTC. Protein sequence: CASSPQTGNEQYF. V usage is TRBV18 and J usage is TRBJ2-7, with D possibly being TRBD1 (6 bases). The CDR3 length is 13 residues. Trimming left V 1 base short and J 5 bases short, with 9 bases between. Germline V gene lookup returns CDR1 KGHSH and CDR2 LQKENI.